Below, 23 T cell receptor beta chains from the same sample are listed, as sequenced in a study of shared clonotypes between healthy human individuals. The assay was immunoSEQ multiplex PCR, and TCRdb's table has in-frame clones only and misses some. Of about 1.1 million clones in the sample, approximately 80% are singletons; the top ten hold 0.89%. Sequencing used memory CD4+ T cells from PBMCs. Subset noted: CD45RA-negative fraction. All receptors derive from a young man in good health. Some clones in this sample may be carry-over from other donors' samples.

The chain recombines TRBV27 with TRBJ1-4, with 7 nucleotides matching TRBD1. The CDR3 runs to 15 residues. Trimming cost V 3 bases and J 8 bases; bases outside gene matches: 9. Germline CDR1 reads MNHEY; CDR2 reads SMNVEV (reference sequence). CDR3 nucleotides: TGTGCCAGCAGTTTTGGTGCAGGGGGGAGCGAAAAACTGTTTTTT. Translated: CASSFGAGGSEKLFF.

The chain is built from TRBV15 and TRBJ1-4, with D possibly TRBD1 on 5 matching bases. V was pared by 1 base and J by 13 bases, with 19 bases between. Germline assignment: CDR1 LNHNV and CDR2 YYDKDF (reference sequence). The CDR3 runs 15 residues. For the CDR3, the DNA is TGTGCCACCAGCAGAGGATTGTACGCTGGGGGTGGACTGTTTTTT. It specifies CATSRGLYAGGGLFF. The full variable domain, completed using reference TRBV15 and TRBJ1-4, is DAMVIQNPRYQVTQFGKPVTLSCSQTLNHNVMYWYQQKSSQAPKLLFHYYDKDFNNEADTPDNFQSRRPNTSFCFLDIRSPGLGDTAMYLCATSRGLYAGGGLFFGSGTQLSVL.

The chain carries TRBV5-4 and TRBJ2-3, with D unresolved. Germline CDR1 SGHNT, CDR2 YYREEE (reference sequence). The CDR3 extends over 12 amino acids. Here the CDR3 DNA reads TGTGCTTCGACGGTGGGCACAGATACGCAGTATTTT. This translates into CASTVGTDTQYF.

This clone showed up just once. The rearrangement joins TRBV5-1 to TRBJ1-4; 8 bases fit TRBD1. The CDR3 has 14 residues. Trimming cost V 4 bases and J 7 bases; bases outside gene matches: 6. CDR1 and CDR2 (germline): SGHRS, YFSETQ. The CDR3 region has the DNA TGCGCCAGCAGCCTGACAGGGGAGGGTGAAAAACTGTTTTTT. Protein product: CASSLTGEGEKLFF.

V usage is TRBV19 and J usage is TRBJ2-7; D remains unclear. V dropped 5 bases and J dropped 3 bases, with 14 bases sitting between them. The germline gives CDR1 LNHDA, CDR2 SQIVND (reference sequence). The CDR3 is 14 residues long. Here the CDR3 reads CASSPHPQDYEQYF. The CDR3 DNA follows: TGTGCCAGTAGTCCCCACCCCCAGGACTACGAGCAGTACTTC.

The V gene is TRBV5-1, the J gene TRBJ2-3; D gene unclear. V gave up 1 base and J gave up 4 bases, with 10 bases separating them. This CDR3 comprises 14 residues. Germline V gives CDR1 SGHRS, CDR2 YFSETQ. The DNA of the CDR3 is TGCGCCAGCAGCTTGACGTCAGCGTCAGATACGCAGTATTTT. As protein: CASSLTSASDTQYF.

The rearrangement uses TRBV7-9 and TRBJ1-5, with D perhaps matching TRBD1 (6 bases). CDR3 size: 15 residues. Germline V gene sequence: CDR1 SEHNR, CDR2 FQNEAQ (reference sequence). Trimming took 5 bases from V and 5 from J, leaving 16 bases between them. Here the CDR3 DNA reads TGTGCCAGCAGCGCTACAGGACAGACGTATCAGCCCCAGCATTTT. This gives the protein CASSATGQTYQPQHF.

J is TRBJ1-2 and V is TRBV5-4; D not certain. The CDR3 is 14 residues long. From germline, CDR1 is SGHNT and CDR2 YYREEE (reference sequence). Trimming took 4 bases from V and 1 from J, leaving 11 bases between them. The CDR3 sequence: CASSLPNLNYGYTF. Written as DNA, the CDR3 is TGTGCCAGCAGCCTTCCAAATCTTAACTATGGCTACACCTTC.

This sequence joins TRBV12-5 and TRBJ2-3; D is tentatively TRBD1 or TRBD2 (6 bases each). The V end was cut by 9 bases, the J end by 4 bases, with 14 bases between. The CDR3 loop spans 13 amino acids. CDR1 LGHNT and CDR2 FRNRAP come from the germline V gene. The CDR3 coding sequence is TGTGCTAGCGGATGGGGGGCGGCAGATACGCAGTATTTT. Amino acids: CASGWGAADTQYF.

DNA of the CDR3: TGTGCCAGCAGCTTGGCCCGCGGGCTCTACAATGAGCAGTTCTTC. It translates to CASSLARGLYNEQFF. The gene calls are TRBV5-4 and TRBJ2-1; D may be TRBD2 (5 bases). The V gene's germline CDR1 is SGHNT and CDR2 YYREEE (reference sequence). CDR3 length: 15 amino acids. Trimming left V 0 bases short and J 3 bases short, with 10 bases between. The full variable domain, with the rest looked up from reference TRBV5-4 and TRBJ2-1, is ETGVTQSPTHLIKTRGQQVTLRCSSQSGHNTVSWYQQALGQGPQFIFQYYREEENGRGNFPPRFSGLQFPNYSSELNVNALELDDSALYLCASSLARGLYNEQFFGPGTRLTVL.

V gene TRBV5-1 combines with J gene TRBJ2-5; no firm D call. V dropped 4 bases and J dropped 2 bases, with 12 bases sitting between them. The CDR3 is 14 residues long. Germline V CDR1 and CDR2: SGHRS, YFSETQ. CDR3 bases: TGCGCCAGCAGCCTGTCCCTAGGACAAGAGACCCAGTACTTC. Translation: CASSLSLGQETQYF.

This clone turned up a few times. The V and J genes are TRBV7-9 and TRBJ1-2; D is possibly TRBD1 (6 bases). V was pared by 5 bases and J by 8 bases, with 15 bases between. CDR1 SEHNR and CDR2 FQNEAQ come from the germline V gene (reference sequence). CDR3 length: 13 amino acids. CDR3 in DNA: TGTGCCAGCAGCAGATGGGACACCGCAGGCTACACCTTC. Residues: CASSRWDTAGYTF.

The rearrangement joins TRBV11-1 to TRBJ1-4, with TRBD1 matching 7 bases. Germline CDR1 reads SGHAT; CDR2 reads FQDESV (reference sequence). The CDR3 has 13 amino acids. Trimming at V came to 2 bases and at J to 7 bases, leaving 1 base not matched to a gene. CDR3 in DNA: TGTGCCAGCAGCTTACACAGGGGTGAAAAACTGTTTTTT. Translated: CASSLHRGEKLFF.

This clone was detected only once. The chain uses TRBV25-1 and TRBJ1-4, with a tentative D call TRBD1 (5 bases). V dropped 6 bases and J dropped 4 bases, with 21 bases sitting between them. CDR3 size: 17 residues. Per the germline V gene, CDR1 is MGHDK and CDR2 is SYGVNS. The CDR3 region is CASRPPSGRDLNEKLFF. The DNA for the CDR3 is TGTGCCAGCAGGCCCCCTAGCGGCAGGGATCTTAATGAAAAACTGTTTTTT.

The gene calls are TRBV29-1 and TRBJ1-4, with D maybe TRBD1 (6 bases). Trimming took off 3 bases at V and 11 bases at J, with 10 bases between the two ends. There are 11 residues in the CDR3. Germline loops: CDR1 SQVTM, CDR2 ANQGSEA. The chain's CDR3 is CSVEITGKLFF. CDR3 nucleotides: TGCAGCGTTGAGATAACAGGGAAACTGTTTTTT. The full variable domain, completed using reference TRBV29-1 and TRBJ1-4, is SAVISQKPSRDICQRGTSLTIQCQVDSQVTMMFWYRQQPGQSLTLIATANQGSEATYESGFVIDKFPISRPNLTFSTLTVSNMSPEDSSIYLCSVEITGKLFFGSGTQLSVL.

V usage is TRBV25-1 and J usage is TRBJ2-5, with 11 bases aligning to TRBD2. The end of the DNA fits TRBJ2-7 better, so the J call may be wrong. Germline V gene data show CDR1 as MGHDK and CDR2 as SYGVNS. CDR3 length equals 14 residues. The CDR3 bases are TGTGCCAGCAGTGTAGCGGGAGGGCCCCACGAGCAGTACTTC. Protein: CASSVAGGPHEQYF.

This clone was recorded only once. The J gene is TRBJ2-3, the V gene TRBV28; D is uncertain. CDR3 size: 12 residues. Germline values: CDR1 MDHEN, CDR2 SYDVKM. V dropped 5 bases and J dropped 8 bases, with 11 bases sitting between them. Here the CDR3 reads CASSLQVGTQYF. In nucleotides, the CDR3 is TGTGCCAGCAGTCTCCAGGTCGGTACGCAGTATTTT.

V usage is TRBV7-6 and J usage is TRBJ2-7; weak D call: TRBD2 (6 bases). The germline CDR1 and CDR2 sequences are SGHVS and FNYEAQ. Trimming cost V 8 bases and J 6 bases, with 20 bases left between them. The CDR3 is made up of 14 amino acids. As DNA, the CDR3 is TGTGCCAGCGCCCCCTGGGGGGAAAGGACCGAGCAGTACTTC. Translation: CASAPWGERTEQYF. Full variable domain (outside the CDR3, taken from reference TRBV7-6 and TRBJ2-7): GAGVSQSPRYKVTKRGQDVALRCDPISGHVSLYWYRQALGQGPEFLTYFNYEAQQDKSGLPNDRFSAERPEGSISTLTIQRTEQRDSAMYRCASAPWGERTEQYFGPGTRLTVT.

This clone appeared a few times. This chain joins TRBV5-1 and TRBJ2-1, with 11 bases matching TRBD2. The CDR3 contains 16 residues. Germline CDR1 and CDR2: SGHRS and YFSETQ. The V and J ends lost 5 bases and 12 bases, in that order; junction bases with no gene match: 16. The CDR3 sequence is CASSQAGTSGFRGQFF. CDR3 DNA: TGCGCCAGCAGTCAAGCCGGGACTAGCGGTTTTAGGGGGCAGTTCTTC.

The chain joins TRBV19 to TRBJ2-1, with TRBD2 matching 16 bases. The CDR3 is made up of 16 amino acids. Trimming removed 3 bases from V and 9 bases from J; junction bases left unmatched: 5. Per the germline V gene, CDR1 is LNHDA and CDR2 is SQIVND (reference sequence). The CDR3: CASSMGLAGGLSEQFF. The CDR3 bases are TGTGCCAGTAGTATGGGACTAGCGGGAGGGCTTAGTGAGCAGTTCTTC. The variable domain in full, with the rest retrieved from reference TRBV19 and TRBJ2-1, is DGGITQSPKYLFRKEGQNVTLSCEQNLNHDAMYWYRQDPGQGLRLIYYSQIVNDFQKGDIAEGYSVSREKKESFPLTVTSAQKNPTAFYLCASSMGLAGGLSEQFFGPGTRLTVL.

The CDR3 DNA is TGTGCCAGCTCACCAGGAACACCTCGCACAGATACGCAGTATTTT. It translates to CASSPGTPRTDTQYF. This sequence joins TRBV18 and TRBJ2-3; D is uncertain. V was cut by 2 bases and J by 1 base, with 10 bases left in between. The V gene's germline CDR1 is KGHSH and CDR2 LQKENI. The CDR3 runs to 15 residues.

The CDR3 nucleotides read TGTGCCAGCAGCCCGAACGGGGGGCTGGGAGATACGCAGTATTTT. Translation gives CASSPNGGLGDTQYF. The chain uses TRBV7-9 and TRBJ2-3, with D perhaps TRBD2 (7 bases). Germline V lookup: CDR1 SEHNR, CDR2 FQNEAQ (reference sequence). The V and J ends lost 5 bases and 5 bases respectively, with 17 bases between them. The CDR3 runs to 15 residues.

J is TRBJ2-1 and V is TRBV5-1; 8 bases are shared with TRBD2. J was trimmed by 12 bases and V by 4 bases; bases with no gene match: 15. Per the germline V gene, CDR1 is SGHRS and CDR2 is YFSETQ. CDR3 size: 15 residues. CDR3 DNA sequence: TGCGCCAGCAGCAGGGAGGACGGGAGGGCCTCTGGGCAGTTCTTC. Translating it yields CASSREDGRASGQFF.